This record looks at one T cell receptor (beta chain) sequence and its context. Its antigen is unknown. Sequenced by immunoSEQ multiplex PCR; TCRdb stores in-frame clones only, minus some. Among approximately 120,000 clones listed, over 75% were seen once. The data are from a study of T cell responses to AZD1222 COVID-19 vaccine. Study-level information: Investigators merged groups given second doses at roughly 4 or roughly 12 weeks.

Study-wide results and caveats: Possibly, clonal diversity was underestimated; donors were largely white British and included more females. No repertoire was sampled before or during the peak T cell response, only after it. Seropositivity was recorded at baseline in only a handful of AZD1222 recipients.

J was trimmed by 6 bases and V by 5 bases; bases with no gene match: 12. Germline V gives CDR1 SNHLY, CDR2 FYNNEI. This CDR3 comprises 16 residues. The chain joins TRBV2 to TRBJ2-3; TRBD1 agrees at 9 bases. This receptor was identified in an adult in good health. The sample consisted of peripheral blood, taken on day 0 of AZD1222 vaccination. CDR3 bases: TGTGCCAGCAGTCGACAGGGGGTACACACGTCCGATACGCAGTATTTT. Residues: CASSRQGVHTSDTQYF.